The entry below gives a single TCR beta chain sequence along with its context. Its antigen is as yet unknown. Using immunoSEQ multiplex PCR, the repertoire was profiled, and TCRdb retains in-frame clones only, with some absent. This sample has roughly 60,000 clones, with about 85% found just once. The data belong to a study of a mutant IDH1 vaccine in newly diagnosed glioma. As for time point: week 23, last vaccination. Each vaccine dose was 300 ug of mutant IDH1 20-mer peptide, with topical imiquimod. The germline CDR1 and CDR2 sequences are LGHNT and FRNRAP. CDR3 length: 14 residues. V gave up 4 bases and J gave up 9 bases; unmatched junction bases: 3.

The chain is built from TRBV12-5 and TRBJ2-1; TRBD2 matches at 13 bases. The receptor was derived from a man aged 30-40 years with glioma. The sample consisted of PBMCs, taken from a glioma patient whose treatment included an IDH1 peptide vaccine. The CDR3 coding sequence is TGTGCTAGTGGTTCCGGGACTAGCGGGGTTGAGCAGTTCTTC. This gives the protein CASGSGTSGVEQFF. Full variable domain (missing parts from reference TRBV12-5 and TRBJ2-1): DARVTQTPRHKVTEMGQEVTMRCQPILGHNTVFWYRQTMMQGLELLAYFRNRAPLDDSGMPKDRFSAEMPDATLATLKIQPSEPRDSAVYFCASGSGTSGVEQFFGPGTRLTVL.